This TCR beta chain derives from a study of blood T cell repertoires in COVID-19. For the study at large: There were acute and convalescent COVID-19 samples, and they came from the United States, Italy and Spain.

CDR3 length: 13 amino acids. V lost 11 bases to trimming and J lost 4 bases; unmatched junction nucleotides: 7. Study processing details: By means of reference gene primer amplification, nucleated cell counts were estimated. This table comes from immunoSEQ multiplex PCR, and its TCRdb copy is limited to in-frame clones, with some not included. That table gives V, J and clone size, and the DNA gave D and trimming. The data hold roughly 100,000 clones, with 92% observed a single time. The sample taken for sequencing was peripheral blood. This receptor was identified in a woman aged 50 to 60 with COVID-19, enrolled during active disease. The J gene is TRBJ2-3, the V gene TRBV12-3 or TRBV12-4; 9 bases align to TRBD2. The CDR3 spells CACGRGGPDTQYF. Written as DNA, the CDR3 is TGTGCCTGTGGGCGGGGGGGCCCAGATACGCAGTATTTT.